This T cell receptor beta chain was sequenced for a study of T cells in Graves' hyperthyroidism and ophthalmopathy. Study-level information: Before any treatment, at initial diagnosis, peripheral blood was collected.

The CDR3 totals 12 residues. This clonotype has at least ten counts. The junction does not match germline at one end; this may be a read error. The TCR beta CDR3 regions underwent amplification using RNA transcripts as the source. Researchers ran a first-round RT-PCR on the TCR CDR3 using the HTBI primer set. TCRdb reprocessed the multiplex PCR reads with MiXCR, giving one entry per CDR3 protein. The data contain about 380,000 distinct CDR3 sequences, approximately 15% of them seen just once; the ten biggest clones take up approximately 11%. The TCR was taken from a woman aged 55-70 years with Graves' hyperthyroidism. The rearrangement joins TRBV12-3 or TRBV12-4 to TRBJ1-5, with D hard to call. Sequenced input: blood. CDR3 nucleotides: TGTGCCAGCTGTTTGGAGGGCCAGCCCCAGCATTTT. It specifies CASCLEGQPQHF.